The 5 T cell receptor beta chains in this list originate from one sample, sequenced in a study of molecular identifiers for immune sequencing clone quantification. TCRdb itself ran the PCR reads through MiXCR, one entry per CDR3 protein. The sample holds nearly 650,000 distinct CDR3 sequences; about 25% are singletons and the top ten take 0.7% to 0.95%. The sequencing input was naive CD8+ T cells from blood, with Jurkat cell RNA spiked in. Subset denoted: FACS-sorted CD8+CD4-CCR7+CD45RA+ naive T cells. The receptors derive from a human donor in good health. Some libraries in this study had Jurkat cell RNA spiked in.

To note about this clonotype: Its ends do not fully match the called genes, so a read error is possible. The chain carries TRBV28 and TRBJ2-3; TRBD2 matches 8 bases. Germline loops: CDR1 MDHEN, CDR2 SYDVKM. This CDR3 has 15 amino acids. This CDR3 reads CASSLTSGYTATQYF. CDR3 DNA sequence: TGTGCTAGCAGTTTAACTAGCGGTTACACCGCTACGCAGTATTTT.

Regarding this clonotype: Given a much more abundant clone one base away, this may be a read error. The final CDR3 position lacks the conserved phenylalanine or tryptophan, pointing to a likely read error. This sequence joins TRBV28 and TRBJ1-1, with 8 positions matching TRBD1. The CDR3 loop spans 15 amino acids. With V trimmed by 3 bases and J by 4 bases, 7 bases remained unmatched. In germline, CDR1 is MDHEN, CDR2 SYDVKM. In nucleotides, the CDR3 is TGTGCCAGCAGTTTCCCGGACAGGGATAGCACTGAAGCTTTCTAT. Its protein is CASSFPDRDSTEAFY.

To note about this clonotype: A much larger clone is a single base away; this may be a read error. The J gene is TRBJ2-5, the V gene TRBV12-3 or TRBV12-4; no clear D gene. The CDR3 totals 16 residues. V was clipped by 0 bases and J by 0 bases, with 11 bases between them. The CDR3 DNA reads TGTGCCAGCAGTTTAGCCCCCTCTTGGCACCAAGAGACCCAGTACTTC. It is translated as CASSLAPSWHQETQYF.

This clonotype came up a few times. This sequence may be a read error, since a much larger clone differs from it by one base. The rearrangement uses TRBV7-2 and TRBJ2-1; D is uncertain. CDR1 SGHTA and CDR2 FQGNSA come from the germline V gene. The V end was cut by 8 bases, the J end by 0 bases, with 11 bases between. This CDR3 is 14 amino acids long. CDR3 amino acids: CASETPSSYNEQFF. Here the CDR3 DNA reads TGTGCCAGCGAGACTCCGAGCTCCTACAATGAGCAGTTCTTC.

This rearrangement joins TRBV7-9 to TRBJ2-5; D may be TRBD2 (5 bases). Germline V gives CDR1 SEHNR, CDR2 FQNEAQ (reference sequence). CDR3 length: 17 residues. Deletions cut 1 base from V and 0 bases from J, with 15 bases between. CDR3 loop: CASSLGFAGLYQETQYF. CDR3 sequence (DNA): TGTGCCAGCAGCTTAGGGTTCGCAGGACTGTACCAAGAGACCCAGTACTTC.